One and the same sample provided the 17 T cell receptor beta chains below, sequenced in a study of T cells after yellow fever vaccination. TCRdb re-derived calls from the 5' RACE reads in MiXCR, one entry per CDR3 protein. Counted here are some 600,000 distinct CDR3 sequences, less than 20% occurring once; the ten biggest clones make up 15% to 20%. The sample in question was PBMCs, obtained 5 days after the first yellow fever vaccination. The origin of the receptors is a man younger than 35 who received the YFV17D yellow fever vaccine.

Worth noting for this clonotype: One end of the junction fails to match germline, which may point to a read error. V is TRBV19 and J is TRBJ2-6; 7 nucleotides agree with TRBD1. The CDR3 consists of 21 residues. In germline, CDR1 is LNHDA, CDR2 SQIVND (reference sequence). Here the CDR3 reads CASSLDQNQGQVVVGANVLTF. The CDR3 DNA is TGTGCCAGTAGTTTAGACCAGAACCAAGGACAGGTCGTTGTGGGGGCCAACGTCCTGACTTTC. Variable domain in full (rest from reference TRBV19 and TRBJ2-6): DGGITQSPKYLFRKEGQNVTLSCEQNLNHDAMYWYRQDPGQGLRLIYYSQIVNDFQKGDIAEGYSVSREKKESFPLTVTSAQKNPTAFYLCASSLDQNQGQVVVGANVLTFGAGSRLTVL.

A few counts support this clonotype. V gene TRBV2 combines with J gene TRBJ2-7; 8 nucleotides line up with TRBD1. Looked up from germline, CDR1 is SNHLY and CDR2 is FYNNEI. The V segment lost 7 bases and the J segment 7 bases; nucleotides outside the gene matches: 6. The CDR3 has 12 amino acids. Written as DNA, the CDR3 is TGTGCCAGCAAGGGGACAGGTCGGGAGCAGTACGTC. Translated: CASKGTGREQYV.

There are many counts of this clonotype. The genes are TRBV12-3 or TRBV12-4 and TRBJ2-2; 11 nucleotides match TRBD2. V lost 5 bases, J lost 5 bases, and 4 bases stayed unmatched. This CDR3 comprises 15 residues. The CDR3 protein is CASSQRLAGTGELFF. The CDR3 DNA reads TGTGCCAGCAGTCAAAGACTAGCGGGGACCGGGGAGCTGTTTTTT.

The chain combines TRBV4-1 with TRBJ1-5; D perhaps matches TRBD1 (5 bases). In germline, CDR1 is MGHRA, CDR2 YSYEKL. This CDR3 contains 16 residues. The ends were cut back, 2 bases at V and 7 bases at J, with 18 bases in the middle. This chain's CDR3 is CASSQLWGEGGQPQHF. The CDR3 bases are TGCGCCAGCAGCCAACTCTGGGGGGAAGGTGGGCAGCCCCAGCATTTT.

This clonotype was detected many times. The chain has TRBV5-5 and TRBJ1-2, with a weak D call TRBD1 (6 bases). CDR3 size: 16 residues. Germline V gene lookup returns CDR1 SGHKS and CDR2 YYEKEE (reference sequence). Deletions cut 1 base from V and 4 bases from J, with 17 bases between. The CDR3 loop is CASSLTYRASAYGYTF. CDR3 coding DNA: TGTGCCAGCAGCTTGACCTACAGGGCTTCGGCCTATGGCTACACCTTC.

CDR3 protein: CASSWSPGNSPLHF. The CDR3 region has the DNA TGTGCCAGCAGTTGGAGCCCTGGGAATTCACCCCTCCACTTT. The V and J genes are TRBV2 and TRBJ1-6; D is unresolved. V was clipped by 5 bases and J by 7 bases, with 12 bases between them. The CDR3 spans 14 residues. The V gene's germline CDR1 is SNHLY and CDR2 FYNNEI.

V is TRBV6-2 or TRBV6-3 and J is TRBJ1-2; D perhaps matches TRBD1 (6 bases). This CDR3 is 13 amino acids long. V lost 5 bases and J 5 bases, leaving 12 bases between the germline ends. Per germline, CDR1 MNHEY and CDR2 SVGEGT. Here the CDR3 reads CASSGTRIYGYTF. In DNA, the CDR3 is TGTGCCAGCAGTGGGACAAGGATATATGGCTACACCTTC.

The chain combines TRBV12-3 or TRBV12-4 with TRBJ1-1; TRBD1 might be the D (6 bases). V lost 8 bases, J lost 0 bases, and 13 bases lay in between. The CDR3 is 14 residues long. The CDR3 sequence is CASRFGTLNTEAFF. The CDR3, as DNA: TGTGCCAGCCGGTTCGGGACACTGAACACTGAAGCTTTCTTT.

The CDR3: CASSQVWEETQYF. CDR3 nucleotides: TGCGCCAGCAGCCAAGTTTGGGAAGAGACCCAGTACTTC. The chain employs TRBV4-1 and TRBJ2-5; D gene uncertain. CDR1 MGHRA and CDR2 YSYEKL come from the germline V gene. Trimming left V 1 base short and J 3 bases short, with 6 bases between. The CDR3 is 13 amino acids.

The chain uses TRBV11-2 and TRBJ2-2; D could derive from TRBD1 or TRBD2 (7 bases each). Deletions cut 4 bases from V and 3 bases from J, with 12 bases between. CDR3 length: 15 residues. Germline V lookup: CDR1 SGHAT, CDR2 FQNNGV. CDR3 amino acids: CASSSRGRDTGELFF. The CDR3 DNA reads TGTGCCAGCAGCTCCAGGGGGAGGGACACCGGGGAGCTGTTTTTT.

This chain links TRBV5-6 with TRBJ1-5, with a weak D call TRBD1 (5 bases). The germline V gene encodes CDR1 SGHDT and CDR2 YYEEEE. Trimming left V 0 bases short and J 5 bases short, with 12 bases between. This CDR3 is built from 15 residues. The CDR3 DNA reads as TGTGCCAGCAGCTTGGGCAGGGCCATACATCAGCCCCAGCATTTT. This codes for CASSLGRAIHQPQHF.

The chain uses TRBV27 and TRBJ2-7; no definite D call. Trimming took off 4 bases at V and 4 bases at J, with 14 bases between the two ends. The CDR3 contains 14 residues. Germline values: CDR1 MNHEY, CDR2 SMNVEV (reference sequence). This chain's CDR3 is CASSSGLALYEQYF. CDR3 DNA: TGTGCCAGCAGTTCCGGGTTGGCCCTATACGAGCAGTACTTC.

The CDR3 region has the DNA TGCGCCAGCAGCACCGGACAGGGTCGAACTGAAGCTTTCTTT. As protein: CASSTGQGRTEAFF. This chain connects TRBV5-1 to TRBJ1-1; 8 bases are shared with TRBD1. Germline V gene lookup returns CDR1 SGHRS and CDR2 YFSETQ. The CDR3 totals 14 residues. The J segment lost 5 bases and the V segment lost 4 bases, leaving 7 bases of the junction unmatched.

This clonotype was observed a few times. V gene TRBV7-2 combines with J gene TRBJ1-2, with a tentative D call TRBD1 (5 bases). Looked up from germline, CDR1 is SGHTA and CDR2 is FQGNSA. Trimming stripped 0 bases from V and 6 bases from J, with 11 bases between. This CDR3 contains 14 residues. The CDR3 DNA sequence: TGTGCCAGCAGCTTAGCGGGGGTTTATAATGGCTACACCTTC. Its protein product is CASSLAGVYNGYTF.

The chain is built from TRBV7-8 and TRBJ1-6; 7 nucleotides align to TRBD1. Trimming cost V 3 bases and J 8 bases; bases outside gene matches: 4. CDR3 length equals 14 residues. Germline loops: CDR1 SGHVS, CDR2 FQNEAQ. CDR3 sequence (DNA): TGTGCCAGCAGCTTGGACAGGATTTATTCACCCCTCCACTTT. Its translation is CASSLDRIYSPLHF.

The chain combines TRBV5-4 with TRBJ2-7; D not resolved. V gave up 0 bases and J gave up 1 base, with 11 bases separating them. Looked up from germline, CDR1 is SGHNT and CDR2 is YYREEE (reference sequence). This CDR3 is 15 amino acids long. The CDR3 sequence is CASSLAAGMSYEQYF. The CDR3 bases are TGTGCCAGCAGCTTGGCGGCAGGCATGTCCTACGAGCAGTACTTC.

This clonotype was observed a single time. The gene calls are TRBV5-1 and TRBJ1-1; 8 nucleotides line up with TRBD1. The CDR3 extends over 13 amino acids. CDR1 is SGHRS and CDR2 is YFSETQ in the germline V gene. V lost 4 bases and J lost 4; bases outside the gene matches: 3. CDR3 DNA sequence: TGCGCCAGCAGCCAGGGGGCTGTCACTGAAGCTTTCTTT. This sequence encodes CASSQGAVTEAFF.